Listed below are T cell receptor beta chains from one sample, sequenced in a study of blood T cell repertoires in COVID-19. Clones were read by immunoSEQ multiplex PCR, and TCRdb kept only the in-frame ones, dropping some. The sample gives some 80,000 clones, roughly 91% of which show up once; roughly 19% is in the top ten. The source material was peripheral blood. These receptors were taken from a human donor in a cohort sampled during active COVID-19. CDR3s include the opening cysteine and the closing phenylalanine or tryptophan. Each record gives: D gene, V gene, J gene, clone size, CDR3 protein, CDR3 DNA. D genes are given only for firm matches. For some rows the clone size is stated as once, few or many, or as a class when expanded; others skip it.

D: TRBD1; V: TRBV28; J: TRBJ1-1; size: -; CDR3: CASSLTGGRTEAFF; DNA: TGTGCCAGCAGTTTGACAGGGGGCCGGACTGAAGCTTTCTTT
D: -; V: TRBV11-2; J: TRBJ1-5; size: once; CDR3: CASSLRVGNQPQHF; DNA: TGTGCCAGCAGCTTGAGGGTGGGCAATCAGCCCCAGCATTTT
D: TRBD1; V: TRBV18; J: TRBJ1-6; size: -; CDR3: CASAGTANSPLHF; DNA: TGTGCCAGCGCCGGGACAGCGAATTCACCCCTCCACTTT
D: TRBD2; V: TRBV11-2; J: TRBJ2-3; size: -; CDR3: CASSFTSGSGTDTQYF; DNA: TGTGCCAGCAGCTTCACTAGCGGGAGTGGGACAGATACGCAGTATTTT
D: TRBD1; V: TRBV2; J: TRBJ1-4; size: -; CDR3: CASRERQGASNEKLFF; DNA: TGTGCCAGCAGGGAAAGACAGGGTGCCTCTAATGAAAAACTGTTTTTT
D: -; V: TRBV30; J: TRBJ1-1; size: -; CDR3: CAWSVGGRSTEAFF; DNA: TGTGCCTGGAGTGTGGGGGGGCGGAGCACTGAAGCTTTCTTT
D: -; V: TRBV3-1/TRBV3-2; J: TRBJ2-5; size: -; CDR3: CASSQVLGAQETQYF; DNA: TGTGCCAGCAGCCAAGTTCTGGGGGCCCAAGAGACCCAGTACTTC
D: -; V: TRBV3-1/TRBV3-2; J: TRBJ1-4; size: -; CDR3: CASSEGPMGKLFF; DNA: TGTGCCAGCAGCGAGGGTCCCATGGGAAAACTGTTTTTT
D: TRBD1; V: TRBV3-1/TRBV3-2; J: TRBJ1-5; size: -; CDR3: CASSQAPTGDQPQHF; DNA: TGTGCCAGCAGCCAAGCCCCGACAGGGGATCAGCCCCAGCATTTT
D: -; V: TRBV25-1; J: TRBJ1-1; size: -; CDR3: CASSEPGRLGTEAFF; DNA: TGTGCCAGCAGTGAACCAGGGAGGCTTGGTACTGAAGCTTTCTTT
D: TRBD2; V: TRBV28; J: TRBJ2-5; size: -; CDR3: CASSLRAGVWEETQYF; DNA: TGTGCCAGCAGTTTGCGAGCGGGAGTTTGGGAAGAGACCCAGTACTTC
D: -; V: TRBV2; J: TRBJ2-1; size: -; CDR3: CASSVAGLGTYNEQFF; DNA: TGTGCCAGCAGTGTGGCGGGTTTGGGGACTTACAATGAGCAGTTCTTC
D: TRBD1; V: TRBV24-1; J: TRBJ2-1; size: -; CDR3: CATKYRGDNEQFF; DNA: TGTGCCACCAAATACAGGGGGGACAATGAGCAGTTCTTC
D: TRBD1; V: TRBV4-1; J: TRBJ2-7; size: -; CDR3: CASSPLISRDRGQRSPYEQYF; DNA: TGCGCCAGCAGCCCTCTCATCAGCCGGGACAGGGGCCAGCGGAGCCCCTACGAGCAGTACTTC
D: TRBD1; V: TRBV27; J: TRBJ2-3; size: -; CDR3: CASRHRGSTDTQYF; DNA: TGTGCCAGCAGACACAGGGGGAGCACAGATACGCAGTATTTT
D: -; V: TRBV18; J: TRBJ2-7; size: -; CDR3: CASSPASGSYEQYF; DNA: TGTGCCAGCTCACCAGCGAGCGGCTCCTACGAGCAGTACTTC
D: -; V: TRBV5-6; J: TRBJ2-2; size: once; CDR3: CASSLGGRLTGELFF; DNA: TGTGCCAGCAGCTTGGGGGGGCGCCTTACCGGGGAGCTGTTTTTT